This T cell receptor (beta chain) was documented in a study of T-cell memory formation after mild COVID-19. Study-level information: Clusters were largely donor specific.

TCRdb reanalysed the 5' RACE reads using MiXCR and keeps one entry per CDR3 protein. Here the sample spans about half a million distinct CDR3 sequences, about 20% being singletons. This clonotype was seen a few times. CDR1 and CDR2 (germline): LNHNV, YYDKDF (reference sequence). The CDR3 runs to 17 residues. V was clipped by 2 bases and J by 0 bases, with 11 bases between them. The sample consisted of PBMCs or a T cell subset sorted from them (not recorded which). The source is an adult woman who had mild COVID-19 (a few samples of this study predate the infection). Cell type and time point are not known. V gene TRBV15 combines with J gene TRBJ2-6; D possibly corresponds to TRBD1 (6 bases). The CDR3 DNA is TGTGCCACCAGCAGACCGGACAGCAACTCTGGGGCCAACGTCCTGACTTTC. It yields the protein CATSRPDSNSGANVLTF.